Described below is a single T cell receptor (beta chain) sequence and its context. Study processing details: Amplified reference gene primers provided the basis for estimating nucleated cell counts. The protocol was immunoSEQ multiplex PCR, while the TCRdb copy is restricted to in-frame clones and leaves out a portion. D and trimming come from the DNA, and the V and J calls and clone size come from that table. The table shows over 100,000 clones, with 65% to 85% occurring only once. The germline V gene encodes CDR1 LNHDA and CDR2 SQIVND (reference sequence). This CDR3 spans 16 amino acids. J was trimmed by 5 bases and V by 2 bases; bases with no gene match: 12. These data come from a study of blood T cell repertoires in COVID-19. Study overall: Samples taken during acute and convalescent COVID-19 were collected in the United States, Italy and Spain. Sources were T cells, B-cell-depleted T cells, or PBMCs; the material itself was cDNA or gDNA.

The sequencing sample was made of peripheral blood. The chain couples TRBV19 to TRBJ2-7; 7 nucleotides line up with TRBD2. The sequence came from a woman between 65 and 79 years old with acute or convalescent COVID-19. The CDR3 bases are TGTGCCAGTAGTATATACACCGGGGGAGGGCCGGACGAGCAGTACTTC. Translated: CASSIYTGGGPDEQYF.